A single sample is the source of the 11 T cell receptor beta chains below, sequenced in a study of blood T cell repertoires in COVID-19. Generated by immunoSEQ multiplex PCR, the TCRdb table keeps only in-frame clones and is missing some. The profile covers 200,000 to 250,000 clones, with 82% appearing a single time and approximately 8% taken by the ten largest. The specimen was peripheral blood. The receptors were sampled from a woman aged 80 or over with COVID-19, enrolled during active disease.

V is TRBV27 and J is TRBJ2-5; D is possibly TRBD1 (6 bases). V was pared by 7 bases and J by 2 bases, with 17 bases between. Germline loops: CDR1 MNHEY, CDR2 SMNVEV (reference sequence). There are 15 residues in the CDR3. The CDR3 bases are TGTGCCAGCATGAAACTGGGGGCAGAACAAGAGACCCAGTACTTC. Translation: CASMKLGAEQETQYF.

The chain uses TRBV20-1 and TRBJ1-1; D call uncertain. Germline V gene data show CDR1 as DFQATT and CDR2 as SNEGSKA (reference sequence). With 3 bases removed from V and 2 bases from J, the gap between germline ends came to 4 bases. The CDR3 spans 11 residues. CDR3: CSARSNTEAFF. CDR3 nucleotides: TGCAGTGCTAGGAGCAACACTGAAGCTTTCTTT.

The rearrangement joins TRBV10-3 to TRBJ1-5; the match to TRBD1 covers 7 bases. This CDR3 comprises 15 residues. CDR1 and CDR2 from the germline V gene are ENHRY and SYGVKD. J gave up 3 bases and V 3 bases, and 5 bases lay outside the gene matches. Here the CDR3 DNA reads TGTGCCATCAGTGATGGCAGGGGGAACAATCAGCCCCAGCATTTT. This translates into CAISDGRGNNQPQHF.

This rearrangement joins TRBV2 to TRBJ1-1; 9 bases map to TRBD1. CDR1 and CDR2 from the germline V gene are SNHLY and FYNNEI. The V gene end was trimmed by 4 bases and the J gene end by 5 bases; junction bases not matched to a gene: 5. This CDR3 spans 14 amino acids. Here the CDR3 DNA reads TGTGCCAGCAGTGCCCGGGACAGGGTGACTGAAGCTTTCTTT. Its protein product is CASSARDRVTEAFF. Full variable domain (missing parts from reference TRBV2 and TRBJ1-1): EPEVTQTPSHQVTQMGQEVILRCVPISNHLYFYWYRQILGQKVEFLVSFYNNEISEKSEIFDDQFSVERPDGSNFTLKIRSTKLEDSAMYFCASSARDRVTEAFFGQGTRLTVV.

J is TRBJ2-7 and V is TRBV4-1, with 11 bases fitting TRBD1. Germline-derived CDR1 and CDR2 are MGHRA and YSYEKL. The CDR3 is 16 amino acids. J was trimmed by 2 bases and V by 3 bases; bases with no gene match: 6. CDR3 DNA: TGCGCCAGCAGCCACCTTCCGGGACAGGGGGCCTACGAGCAGTACTTC. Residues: CASSHLPGQGAYEQYF.

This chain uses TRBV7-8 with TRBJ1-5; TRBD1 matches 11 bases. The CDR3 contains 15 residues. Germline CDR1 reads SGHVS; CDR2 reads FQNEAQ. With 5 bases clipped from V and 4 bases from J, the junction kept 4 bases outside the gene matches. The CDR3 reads CASSHGTGGNQPQHF. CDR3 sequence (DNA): TGTGCCAGCAGCCACGGGACAGGGGGGAATCAGCCCCAGCATTTT.

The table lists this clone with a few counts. CDR3: CASSRTGGDYGYTF. As DNA, the CDR3 is TGTGCCAGTAGTCGGACAGGGGGAGACTATGGCTACACCTTC. The V call is TRBV19, the J call TRBJ1-2; 10 bases are a match to TRBD1. The CDR3 has 14 amino acids. The germline CDR1 and CDR2 sequences are LNHDA and SQIVND (reference sequence). J gave up 3 bases and V 5 bases, and 3 bases lay outside the gene matches. Full variable domain (remainder filled in from reference TRBV19 and TRBJ1-2): DGGITQSPKYLFRKEGQNVTLSCEQNLNHDAMYWYRQDPGQGLRLIYYSQIVNDFQKGDIAEGYSVSREKKESFPLTVTSAQKNPTAFYLCASSRTGGDYGYTFGSGTRLTVV.

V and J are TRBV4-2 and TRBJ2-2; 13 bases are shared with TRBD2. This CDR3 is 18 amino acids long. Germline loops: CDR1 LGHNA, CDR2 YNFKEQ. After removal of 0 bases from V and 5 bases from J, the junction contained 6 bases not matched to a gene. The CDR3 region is CASSQDQVGLAGTGELFF. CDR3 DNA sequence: TGTGCCAGCAGCCAAGATCAGGTGGGACTAGCGGGGACCGGGGAGCTGTTTTTT.

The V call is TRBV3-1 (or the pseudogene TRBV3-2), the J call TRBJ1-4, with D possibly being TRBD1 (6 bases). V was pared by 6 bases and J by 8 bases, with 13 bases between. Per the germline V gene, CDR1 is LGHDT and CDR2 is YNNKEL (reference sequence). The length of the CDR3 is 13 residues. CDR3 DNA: TGTGCCAGCAGTCACAGGGATGGCGAAAAACTGTTTTTT. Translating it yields CASSHRDGEKLFF.

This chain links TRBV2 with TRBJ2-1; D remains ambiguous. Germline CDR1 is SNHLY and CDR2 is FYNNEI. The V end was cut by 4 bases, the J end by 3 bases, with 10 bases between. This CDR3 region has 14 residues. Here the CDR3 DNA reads TGTGCCAGCAGTGGTGGGCAATTCTACAATGAGCAGTTCTTC. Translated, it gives CASSGGQFYNEQFF.

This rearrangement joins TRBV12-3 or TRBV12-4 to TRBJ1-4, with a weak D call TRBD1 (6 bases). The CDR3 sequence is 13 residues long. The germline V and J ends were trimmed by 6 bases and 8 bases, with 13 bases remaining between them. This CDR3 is CASSYGTPEKLFF. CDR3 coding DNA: TGTGCCAGCAGCTACGGGACACCCGAAAAACTGTTTTTT.